The rows below give T cell receptor beta chains drawn from one sample of a study of blood T cells in healthy people across ages. TCRdb recomputed calls from the 5' RACE reads with MiXCR, one row per CDR3 protein. The data show about 1.7 million distinct CDR3 sequences, with under 30% seen just once and approximately 7.7% held by the top ten. The specimen sequenced was blood. The receptors were gathered from a woman between 25 and 40 years old in good health. Both conserved end residues are trimmed from each CDR3. A D gene is named only where the DNA matches it firmly.

d_call: NA; v_call: TRBV5-1; cdr3_aa: ASGPNTDTQY
d_call: NA; v_call: TRBV12-5; cdr3_aa: ASGLPDSREAF
d_call: TRBD1; v_call: TRBV28; cdr3_aa: ASSLSQGVLAKNIQY
d_call: NA; v_call: TRBV2; cdr3_aa: ASSPGPSQETQY
d_call: NA; v_call: TRBV29-1; cdr3_aa: SVDGGGDTQY
d_call: TRBD1; v_call: TRBV20-1; cdr3_aa: SATTRDRAAYEQY
d_call: TRBD2; v_call: TRBV5-1; cdr3_aa: ASSLAVVAGANEQF
d_call: TRBD2; v_call: TRBV5-1; cdr3_aa: ASSLDGGGPYNEQF
d_call: NA; v_call: TRBV6-5; cdr3_aa: ASGRGSSGNTIY
d_call: TRBD2; v_call: TRBV9; cdr3_aa: ASSEGGGTSGNIQY
d_call: NA; v_call: TRBV5-1; cdr3_aa: ASNDRNQESQY
d_call: TRBD1; v_call: TRBV14; cdr3_aa: ASSQRTGSRETQY
d_call: TRBD2; v_call: TRBV29-1; cdr3_aa: SVLSGSWGNEQF
d_call: NA; v_call: TRBV28; cdr3_aa: ASTRSGLGDYGYA
d_call: NA; v_call: TRBV6-2/TRBV6-3; cdr3_aa: ASSLYPTGELF
d_call: NA; v_call: TRBV7-2; cdr3_aa: ASSTLAVGREQF
d_call: NA; v_call: TRBV20-1; cdr3_aa: SASWGGSSYNEQF
d_call: NA; v_call: TRBV5-6; cdr3_aa: ASSLWGHLTGELF
d_call: TRBD2; v_call: TRBV9; cdr3_aa: ASSPGLAPTTQY
d_call: NA; v_call: TRBV12-3/TRBV12-4; cdr3_aa: ASSGPSGELF
d_call: TRBD1; v_call: TRBV28; cdr3_aa: ANSFHITTVTGGSYEQY
d_call: NA; v_call: TRBV7-2; cdr3_aa: ASSVGLSRQY
d_call: NA; v_call: TRBV15; cdr3_aa: ATSRAPQDTQY
d_call: NA; v_call: TRBV30; cdr3_aa: AWREENTEAF
d_call: TRBD1; v_call: TRBV5-1; cdr3_aa: ASSATGTGNNEQY
d_call: TRBD2; v_call: TRBV7-9; cdr3_aa: ACSGAPYNEQF
d_call: NA; v_call: TRBV20-1; cdr3_aa: SARDSLTGNYGYT
d_call: NA; v_call: TRBV19; cdr3_aa: ASSIATDTQY
d_call: TRBD1; v_call: TRBV18; cdr3_aa: ASSPTGAQWY
d_call: NA; v_call: TRBV7-2; cdr3_aa: ASSPTKSGANVLT
d_call: TRBD1; v_call: TRBV20-1; cdr3_aa: STPTGIPDTQY
d_call: NA; v_call: TRBV6-5; cdr3_aa: ASSRGDTHEQY
d_call: NA; v_call: TRBV4-1; cdr3_aa: ASSQDRGRAYGYT
d_call: TRBD2; v_call: TRBV9; cdr3_aa: ASSVASGAYNEQF